These 7 T cell receptor beta chains were all obtained from the same sample, sequenced in a study of blood T cell repertoires in COVID-19. TCRdb's table, derived via immunoSEQ multiplex PCR, lists solely in-frame clones and lacks some. The sample consists of about 140,000 clones, over 70% of them appearing once. Sequencing input: PBMCs or T cells enriched from blood (not recorded which). Receptor source: a man aged 60-69 years who had recovered from COVID-19.

CDR3 bases: TGTGCCAGCAGTGTCAGGAAGAATGAAAAACTGTTTTTT. Residues: CASSVRKNEKLFF. The chain couples TRBV2 to TRBJ1-4, with D unresolved. The CDR3 spans 13 residues. Germline V CDR1 and CDR2: SNHLY, FYNNEI. Trimming cost V 4 bases and J 5 bases, with 8 bases left between them.

This chain connects TRBV7-9 to TRBJ2-2; tentative D call: TRBD2 (6 bases). V was trimmed by 3 bases and J by 4 bases, leaving 18 bases between them. Per the germline V gene, CDR1 is SEHNR and CDR2 is FQNEAQ (reference sequence). The CDR3 has 17 amino acids. The CDR3 nucleotides are TGTGCCAGCAGCTTCCGCGGGGCCCAATTGAGCACCGGGGAGCTGTTTTTT. Translating it yields CASSFRGAQLSTGELFF.

V is TRBV12-3 or TRBV12-4 and J is TRBJ1-1; maybe TRBD1 (5 bases). The CDR3 covers 13 residues. Trimming cost V 8 bases and J 4 bases, with 14 bases left between them. The CDR3 region has the DNA TGTGCCAGCTGCAGGGTCGGTAGCACTGAAGCTTTCTTT. The encoded protein is CASCRVGSTEAFF.

This chain's CDR3 is CASSDQGVVSPLHF. For the CDR3, the DNA is TGCGCCAGCAGTGATCAGGGGGTAGTTTCACCCCTCCACTTT. The chain joins TRBV10-1 to TRBJ1-6, with 7 positions matching TRBD1. V lost 3 bases to trimming and J lost 9 bases; unmatched junction nucleotides: 5. Germline values: CDR1 WNHNN, CDR2 SYGVQD (reference sequence). The CDR3 has 14 amino acids.

In its sample, this clone was seen once. The rearrangement uses TRBV9 and TRBJ2-2, with D uncertain. V was cut by 0 bases and J by 7 bases, with 4 bases left in between. The germline V gene has CDR1 SGDLS and CDR2 YYNGEE. There are 12 residues in the CDR3. Here the CDR3 reads CASSVASGELFF. DNA of the CDR3: TGTGCCAGCAGCGTAGCGAGCGGGGAGCTGTTTTTT.

The J gene is TRBJ1-1, the V gene TRBV11-2; D call uncertain. This CDR3 comprises 15 residues. The V and J ends lost 4 bases and 5 bases respectively, with 17 bases between them. The germline V gene has CDR1 SGHAT and CDR2 FQNNGV. The DNA of the CDR3 is TGTGCCAGCAGCTGGAGCTTTTTAGGGAGTACTGAAGCTTTCTTT. Translation gives CASSWSFLGSTEAFF.

V gene TRBV7-9 combines with J gene TRBJ2-5; 13 nucleotides align to TRBD2. The CDR3 length is 15 residues. The germline CDR1 and CDR2 sequences are SEHNR and FQNEAQ (reference sequence). The junction had 1 base not matched to a gene; V was cut back by 4 bases and J by 2 bases. The CDR3 reads CASSSGLAGQETQYF. DNA of the CDR3: TGTGCCAGCAGCTCGGGACTAGCGGGGCAAGAGACCCAGTACTTC.